Given below is one TCR beta chain in context. The data belong to a study of T cell changes during pregnancy in multiple sclerosis. The CDR3 is 14 residues long. Trimming cost V 2 bases and J 7 bases; bases outside gene matches: 8. CDR1 MDHEN and CDR2 SYDVKM come from the germline V gene. TCRdb's copy holds only in-frame clones and misses some; the assay was immunoSEQ multiplex PCR. The sample consists of about 25,000 clones, about 89% of them appearing once. V is TRBV28 and J is TRBJ2-7; 7 positions match TRBD2. The sequences come from CD8+ T cells from peripheral blood mononuclear cells, collected in the first trimester of pregnancy. The receptor was derived from a female donor in good health, enrolled as a control in a pregnancy study. This CDR3 reads CASSLGGRGNEQYF. CDR3 nucleotides: TGTGCCAGCAGTTTAGGGGGGAGGGGCAATGAGCAGTACTTC.